A selection of T cell receptor beta chains follows, all from one sample in a study of OX40 agonist ivuxolimab in advanced cancers. The assay was immunoSEQ multiplex PCR, and TCRdb's table has in-frame clones only and misses some. Among tens of thousands of clones listed, roughly 84% were seen once. The sequences come from CD4+ or CD8+ T cells sorted from blood, collected in a trial of the OX40 agonist ivuxolimab. The source is an adult with an advanced solid tumor such as melanoma, head and neck, liver or kidney cancer. The CDR3 runs from the conserved cysteine through the conserved F or W. The order of the fields is clone size, D gene, V gene, J gene, CDR3 DNA, CDR3 protein. D genes are given only for firm matches. Clone size, where shown, is once, few, many, or a class for clones that have expanded.

clone_size: -; d_call: -; v_call: TRBV9; j_call: TRBJ2-3; cdr3_nt: TGTGCCAGCAGCGTAGCCCCCACTAGCACAGATACGCAGTATTTT; cdr3_aa: CASSVAPTSTDTQYF
clone_size: -; d_call: -; v_call: TRBV30; j_call: TRBJ1-3; cdr3_nt: TGTGCCTGCCCCGGCAGGGGCTCTGGAAACACCATATATTTT; cdr3_aa: CACPGRGSGNTIYF
clone_size: -; d_call: TRBD1; v_call: TRBV7-2; j_call: TRBJ2-3; cdr3_nt: TGTGCCAGCAGCCCAGGGACAGCCACAGATACGCAGTATTTT; cdr3_aa: CASSPGTATDTQYF
clone_size: few; d_call: -; v_call: TRBV5-6; j_call: TRBJ2-6; cdr3_nt: TGTGCCAGCAGCTTGGAACAGGGTTTAGCCTCTGGGGCCAACGTCCTGACTTTC; cdr3_aa: CASSLEQGLASGANVLTF
clone_size: -; d_call: TRBD2; v_call: TRBV15; j_call: TRBJ2-7; cdr3_nt: TGTGCCACCAGCAGATATTTCGTAGCGGGGCGGTTAGAGGAGCAGTACTTC; cdr3_aa: CATSRYFVAGRLEEQYF
clone_size: -; d_call: TRBD1; v_call: TRBV27; j_call: TRBJ2-7; cdr3_nt: TGTGCCAGCAGTTTACCCGGGACAGGGCCCTACGAGCAGTACTTC; cdr3_aa: CASSLPGTGPYEQYF
clone_size: -; d_call: -; v_call: TRBV6-1; j_call: TRBJ1-2; cdr3_nt: TGTGCCAGCAGGGCGGTTGGGGACTATGGCTACACCTTC; cdr3_aa: CASRAVGDYGYTF
clone_size: -; d_call: TRBD2; v_call: TRBV7-7; j_call: TRBJ2-5; cdr3_nt: TGTGCTAGCAGCTTAGACGAGCGGGGGTTCTCGACAAAAGAGACCCAGTACTTC; cdr3_aa: CASSLDERGFSTKETQYF
clone_size: -; d_call: -; v_call: TRBV2; j_call: TRBJ2-1; cdr3_nt: TGTGCCAGCAGTGAGCGGGATGAGCAGTTCTTC; cdr3_aa: CASSERDEQFF
clone_size: -; d_call: -; v_call: TRBV4-1; j_call: TRBJ2-7; cdr3_nt: TGCGCCAGCAGCCTTCTCCTAGCTTCGGGGCCCTACGAGCAGTACTTC; cdr3_aa: CASSLLLASGPYEQYF
clone_size: -; d_call: -; v_call: TRBV5-4; j_call: TRBJ1-1; cdr3_nt: TGTGCCAGCAGCACTCAGACAGATTTCACTGAAGCTTTCTTT; cdr3_aa: CASSTQTDFTEAFF
clone_size: -; d_call: -; v_call: TRBV30; j_call: TRBJ1-2; cdr3_nt: TGTGCCTGGAGTGTTAAGGGAAGGAACGGCTACACCTTC; cdr3_aa: CAWSVKGRNGYTF
clone_size: -; d_call: TRBD2; v_call: TRBV6-1; j_call: TRBJ2-1; cdr3_nt: TGTGCCAGCAGACCCGGGACTAGCGGTTACAATGAGCAGTTCTTC; cdr3_aa: CASRPGTSGYNEQFF
clone_size: -; d_call: -; v_call: TRBV7-3; j_call: TRBJ2-1; cdr3_nt: TGTGCCAGCAGCTTGGACAACGGATACAATGAGCAGTTCTTC; cdr3_aa: CASSLDNGYNEQFF
clone_size: -; d_call: -; v_call: TRBV6-5; j_call: TRBJ1-2; cdr3_nt: TGTGCCAGCAGTTACCGGCGAGGGTTTAATGGCTACACCTTC; cdr3_aa: CASSYRRGFNGYTF
clone_size: -; d_call: -; v_call: TRBV30; j_call: TRBJ2-7; cdr3_nt: TGTGCCTGGGGGCGTCGCTACGAGCAGTACTTC; cdr3_aa: CAWGRRYEQYF
clone_size: -; d_call: -; v_call: TRBV19; j_call: TRBJ1-1; cdr3_nt: TGTGCCAGTAGTATAACAGAGAACACTGAAGCTTTCTTT; cdr3_aa: CASSITENTEAFF
clone_size: -; d_call: TRBD1; v_call: TRBV25-1; j_call: TRBJ2-7; cdr3_nt: TGTGCCAGCAGTGAATTCGGGACAGGGGACGAGCAGTACTTC; cdr3_aa: CASSEFGTGDEQYF
clone_size: -; d_call: -; v_call: TRBV6-1; j_call: TRBJ2-3; cdr3_nt: TGTGCCAGCAGTGAAGAAGGACCCACCCGGGATACGCAGTATTTT; cdr3_aa: CASSEEGPTRDTQYF
clone_size: -; d_call: TRBD2; v_call: TRBV7-9; j_call: TRBJ2-2; cdr3_nt: TGTGCCAGCAGTCCTGGACTAGCGGCCACCGGGGAGCTGTTTTTT; cdr3_aa: CASSPGLAATGELFF
clone_size: -; d_call: -; v_call: TRBV7-2; j_call: TRBJ2-5; cdr3_nt: TGTGCCAGCAGCTTAGCGCACGAGACCCAGTACTTC; cdr3_aa: CASSLAHETQYF
clone_size: -; d_call: -; v_call: TRBV30; j_call: TRBJ1-5; cdr3_nt: TGTGCCCGCGGAGGTGAGGGAGATTGGAGCAATCAGCCCCAGCATTTT; cdr3_aa: CARGGEGDWSNQPQHF